Shown below are 21 T cell receptor beta chains from a single sample sequenced in a study of T-cell reconstitution after alpha-beta-depleted transplantation in children (TCRdb year 2016). Libraries came from PCR. Instrument on record: Illumina HiSeq 2500. Molecular barcoding was employed in the preparation of TCR libraries, with unique molecular identifiers being used to normalize TCRbeta repertoire quantification. TCRdb took the public reads, trimmed them with fastp at Q25, ran MiXCR for clone calling and kept in-frame beta chains. All rows with the same CDR3 protein become a single entry with the most common DNA and genes. The sample table records around 600,000 distinct CDR3 sequences; about 11% of these occur just once. The ten largest clones take up roughly 3.9% of the sample. The source material was PBMCs from the stem cell graft donor, sampled from the stem cell graft. These receptors were obtained from a human donor who donated a stem cell graft to a child with acute myeloid leukemia.

The chain has TRBV29-1 and TRBJ2-5, with TRBD1 matching 9 bases. The junction had 12 bases not matched to a gene; V was cut back by 6 bases and J by 4 bases. The CDR3 is 15 amino acids. The germline V gene has CDR1 SQVTM and CDR2 ANQGSEA. The CDR3 nucleotides are TGCAGCGTCGAAAAAGGACAGGGGCGGCCAGAGACCCAGTACTTC. Its protein product is CSVEKGQGRPETQYF.

This clonotype turned up a few times. The V and J genes are TRBV20-1 and TRBJ2-5; 9 bases are a match to TRBD2. The CDR3 has 12 residues. After removal of 8 bases from V and 4 bases from J, the junction contained 5 bases not matched to a gene. Germline CDR1 reads DFQATT; CDR2 reads SNEGSKA (reference sequence). CDR3 in amino acids: CSCIAGVETQYF. The DNA of the CDR3 is TGCAGTTGTATAGCGGGAGTAGAGACCCAGTACTTC.

Of note for this clonotype: The junction shows a germline mismatch at one end, possibly a read error. The gene calls are TRBV20-1 and TRBJ2-2; the match to TRBD2 covers 12 bases. There are 16 residues in the CDR3. Germline values: CDR1 DFQATT, CDR2 SNEGSKA (reference sequence). The CDR3 region is CCARASGRAWGGELFF. CDR3 coding DNA: TGCTGTGCTAGGGCTAGCGGGAGGGCCTGGGGCGGGGAGCTGTTTTTT.

The V call is TRBV10-3, the J call TRBJ1-1; TRBD1 matches 7 bases. The germline V gene encodes CDR1 ENHRY and CDR2 SYGVKD. The CDR3 covers 16 residues. V was pared by 3 bases and J by 5 bases, with 12 bases of the junction left unmatched. CDR3 sequence reads: CAISDPPDREKTEAFF. DNA for the CDR3: TGTGCCATCAGTGATCCCCCCGACAGGGAAAAAACTGAAGCTTTCTTT.

This clonotype was seen a handful of times. The chain is built from TRBV28 and TRBJ2-3; D is unclear. Trimming removed 5 bases from V and 2 bases from J, with 5 bases in between. CDR3 length: 12 amino acids. CDR1 and CDR2 from the germline V gene are MDHEN and SYDVKM. CDR3: CASSVPTDTQYF. The CDR3 DNA sequence: TGTGCCAGCAGTGTCCCCACAGATACGCAGTATTTT.

The chain joins TRBV20-1 to TRBJ2-3; D gene uncertain. The CDR3 sequence is 17 residues long. Trimming shortened V by 0 bases and J by 1 base, and 17 bases separated the two germline ends. The germline gives CDR1 DFQATT, CDR2 SNEGSKA (reference sequence). The CDR3 spells CSARDPAATGGTDTQYF. In DNA form, the CDR3 reads TGCAGTGCTAGAGATCCGGCGGCAACTGGGGGCACAGATACGCAGTATTTT.

This clonotype was recorded at least ten times. CDR3 region: CSATGDREKLFF. The CDR3 coding sequence is TGCAGTGCTACCGGGGACAGGGAAAAACTGTTTTTT. J is TRBJ1-4 and V is TRBV20-1, with 8 bases matching TRBD1. This CDR3 spans 12 amino acids. Per germline, CDR1 DFQATT and CDR2 SNEGSKA (reference sequence). With 4 bases clipped from V and 8 bases from J, the junction kept 3 bases outside the gene matches.

This clonotype has a handful of counts. CDR3 sequence: CASSPSRVGETQYF. CDR3 in DNA: TGTGCCAGCAGCCCATCGCGGGTGGGGGAGACCCAGTACTTC. The chain recombines TRBV12-3 or TRBV12-4 with TRBJ2-5; D may be TRBD2 (5 bases). V was trimmed by 6 bases and J by 5 bases, leaving 16 bases between them. There are 14 residues in the CDR3.

This sequence joins TRBV6-6 and TRBJ2-7; TRBD2 matches 8 bases. This CDR3 comprises 13 residues. CDR1 is MNHNY, CDR2 SVGAGI, per germline (reference sequence). After removal of 10 bases from V and 4 bases from J, the junction contained 9 bases not matched to a gene. The CDR3 DNA follows: TGTGCCACCTCACGAACTAGCGGATACGAGCAGTACTTC. This gives the protein CATSRTSGYEQYF.

This clonotype was detected a few times. The chain combines TRBV20-1 with TRBJ2-3; D ambiguous. Trimming removed 4 bases at V and 3 bases at J, with 17 bases between. The CDR3 loop spans 15 amino acids. Germline V CDR1 and CDR2: DFQATT, SNEGSKA (reference sequence). CDR3: CSAKSHQRSTDTQYF. CDR3 nucleotides: TGCAGTGCTAAGAGTCACCAAAGGAGTACAGATACGCAGTATTTT.

This clonotype was seen many times. This chain joins TRBV5-1 and TRBJ1-5; D call uncertain. The CDR3 is 13 residues long. The V and J ends lost 5 bases and 1 base respectively, with 7 bases between them. Germline CDR1 reads SGHRS; CDR2 reads YFSETQ. The chain's CDR3 is CASSPESNQPQHF. The CDR3 DNA sequence: TGCGCCAGCAGTCCAGAAAGCAATCAGCCCCAGCATTTT.

The chain carries TRBV6-6 and TRBJ2-5; D unclear. The CDR3 length is 13 residues. The V and J ends lost 5 bases and 3 bases respectively, with 10 bases between them. CDR1 MNHNY and CDR2 SVGAGI come from the germline V gene (reference sequence). The CDR3 protein is CASSTPVEETQYF. CDR3 bases: TGTGCCAGCAGTACCCCGGTGGAAGAGACCCAGTACTTC.

There are many counts of this clonotype. The chain carries TRBV4-3 and TRBJ2-4; 7 bases align to TRBD2. The J segment lost 5 bases and the V segment lost 0 bases, leaving 16 bases of the junction unmatched. The germline CDR1 and CDR2 sequences are LGHNA and YSLEER. This CDR3 contains 19 residues. In DNA, the CDR3 is TGCGCCAGCAGCCAAGATAAAAGGGGAGGGAAGGAGAGGGAAAACATTCAGTACTTC. Its translation is CASSQDKRGGKERENIQYF.

V is TRBV28 and J is TRBJ2-3; 7 nucleotides line up with TRBD2. Germline assignment: CDR1 MDHEN and CDR2 SYDVKM. The V segment lost 3 bases and the J segment 0 bases; nucleotides outside the gene matches: 6. This CDR3 is built from 16 residues. The CDR3 nucleotides read TGTGCCAGCAGTTTTTCAGCGGGATCTAGCACAGATACGCAGTATTTT. Its translation: CASSFSAGSSTDTQYF.

This clonotype was seen only a few times. The chain combines TRBV14 with TRBJ2-7; tentatively, D is TRBD2 (5 bases). In germline, CDR1 is SGHDN, CDR2 FVKESK. This CDR3 contains 15 residues. The germline V and J ends were trimmed by 2 bases and 3 bases, with 14 bases remaining between them. The CDR3 region is CASSQRRLAYYEQYF. The CDR3 nucleotides are TGTGCCAGCAGCCAACGTCGGCTAGCTTACTACGAGCAGTACTTC. The full variable domain, with the rest looked up from reference TRBV14 and TRBJ2-7, is EAGVTQFPSHSVIEKGQTVTLRCDPISGHDNLYWYRRVMGKEIKFLLHFVKESKQDESGMPNNRFLAERTGGTYSTLKVQPAELEDSGVYFCASSQRRLAYYEQYFGPGTRLTVT.

This clonotype has just a few counts. The chain has TRBV20-1 and TRBJ2-5, with a weak D call TRBD2 (6 bases). The V and J ends lost 1 base and 2 bases respectively, with 20 bases between them. The CDR3 length is 17 residues. Germline-derived CDR1 and CDR2 are DFQATT and SNEGSKA (reference sequence). The CDR3 here is CSARAPGDWRLQETQYF. In DNA, the CDR3 is TGCAGTGCTAGAGCTCCCGGGGACTGGAGGTTACAAGAGACCCAGTACTTC.

In this sample, this clonotype turned up a few times. The V gene is TRBV11-2, the J gene TRBJ2-2; 15 bases fit TRBD2. V was pared by 4 bases and J by 4 bases, with 7 bases of the junction left unmatched. This CDR3 is 18 amino acids long. Germline V lookup: CDR1 SGHAT, CDR2 FQNNGV. The CDR3 DNA reads as TGTGCCAGCAGCTCGGGACTAGCGGGAGGAGGGGGCACCGGGGAGCTGTTTTTT. Translating gives CASSSGLAGGGGTGELFF.

The table lists this clonotype with a few counts. The chain carries TRBV5-1 and TRBJ2-7; possible D gene TRBD2, 5 bases. V shed 4 bases and J shed 5 bases, with 16 bases lying between them. The CDR3 sequence is 14 residues long. CDR1 and CDR2 (germline): SGHRS, YFSETQ. In DNA, the CDR3 is TGCGCCAGCAGCCCCCCCGGTCGAGGGAACGAGCAGTACTTC. Amino acid sequence: CASSPPGRGNEQYF.

This chain uses TRBV5-1 with TRBJ1-1; possible D gene TRBD1, 5 bases. V lost 2 bases and J 11 bases, leaving 13 bases between the germline ends. CDR1 is SGHRS, CDR2 YFSETQ, per germline. This CDR3 is built from 12 residues. In nucleotides, the CDR3 is TGCGCCAGCAGCTTAAGACAGTCAGAGGCTTTCTTT. It yields the protein CASSLRQSEAFF.

This clonotype was picked up a small number of times. The chain couples TRBV5-1 to TRBJ2-7, with 9 bases fitting TRBD2. CDR3 size: 15 residues. Trimming cost V 1 base and J 6 bases; bases outside gene matches: 8. Germline values: CDR1 SGHRS, CDR2 YFSETQ. The CDR3 DNA follows: TGCGCCAGCAGCTTGAATCCAGCGGGAGGTGGCGAGCAGTACTTC. This encodes CASSLNPAGGGEQYF.

The sample holds a few counts of this clonotype. The chain couples TRBV7-3 to TRBJ1-5; 11 nucleotides agree with TRBD1. V was clipped by 5 bases and J by 4 bases; unmatched bases: 4. The CDR3 is 15 amino acids. Per the germline V gene, CDR1 is SGHTA and CDR2 is FQGTGA. The DNA for the CDR3 is TGTGCCAGCAGCAGGACAGGGGGCAAGAATCAGCCCCAGCATTTT. It yields the protein CASSRTGGKNQPQHF. Together with reference TRBV7-3 and TRBJ1-5, the CDR3 gives the full variable domain: GAGVSQTPSNKVTEKGKYVELRCDPISGHTALYWYRQSLGQGPEFLIYFQGTGAADDSGLPNDRFFAVRPEGSVSTLKIQRTERGDSAVYLCASSRTGGKNQPQHFGDGTRLSIL.